The present entry profiles one TCR beta chain with its context. Trimming pared 2 bases from V and 1 base from J, leaving 14 bases between. Germline-derived CDR1 and CDR2 are MNHNS and SASEGT. The CDR3 contains 16 residues. These data originate in a study of tumour-infiltrating T cells in Burkitt lymphoma. Background on the study: Overall and progression-free survival were predicted by productive clonality.

Sequencing used immunoSEQ multiplex PCR; TCRdb keeps in-frame clones, though not all of them. The table includes about 15,000 clones, roughly 80% detected once. V gene TRBV6-1 combines with J gene TRBJ1-2; D call uncertain. This TCR derives from a human donor with diffuse large B-cell lymphoma. Sequenced input: tumor tissue. CDR3 in DNA: TGTGCCAGCAGTGAAAACAGCGCGATCCGTAACTATGGCTACACCTTC. Its translation: CASSENSAIRNYGYTF.